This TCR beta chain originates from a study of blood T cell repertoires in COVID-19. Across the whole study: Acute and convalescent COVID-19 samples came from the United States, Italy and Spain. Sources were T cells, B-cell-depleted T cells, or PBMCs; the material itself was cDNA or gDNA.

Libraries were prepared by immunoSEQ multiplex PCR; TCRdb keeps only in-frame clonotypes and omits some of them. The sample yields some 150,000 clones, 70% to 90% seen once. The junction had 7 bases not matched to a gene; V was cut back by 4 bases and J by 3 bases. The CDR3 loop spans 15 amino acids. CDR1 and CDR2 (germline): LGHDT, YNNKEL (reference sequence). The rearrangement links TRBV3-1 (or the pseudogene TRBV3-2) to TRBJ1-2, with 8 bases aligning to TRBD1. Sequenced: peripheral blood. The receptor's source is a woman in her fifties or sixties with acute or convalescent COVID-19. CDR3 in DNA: TGTGCCAGCAGCCCTCAGGGGGCCGGGGACTATGGCTACACCTTC. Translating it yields CASSPQGAGDYGYTF.